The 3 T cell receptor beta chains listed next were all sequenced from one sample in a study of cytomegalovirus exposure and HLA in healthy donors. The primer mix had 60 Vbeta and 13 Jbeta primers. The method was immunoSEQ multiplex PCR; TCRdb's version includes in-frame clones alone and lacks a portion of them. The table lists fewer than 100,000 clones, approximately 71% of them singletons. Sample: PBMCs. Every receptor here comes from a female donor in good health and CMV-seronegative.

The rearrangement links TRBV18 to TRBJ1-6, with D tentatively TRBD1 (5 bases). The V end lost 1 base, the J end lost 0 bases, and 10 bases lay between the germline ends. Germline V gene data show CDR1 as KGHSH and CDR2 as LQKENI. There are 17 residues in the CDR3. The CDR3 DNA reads TGTGCCAGCTCACCACGGGGCGACAGCTCCTATAATTCACCCCTCCACTTT. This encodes CASSPRGDSSYNSPLHF.

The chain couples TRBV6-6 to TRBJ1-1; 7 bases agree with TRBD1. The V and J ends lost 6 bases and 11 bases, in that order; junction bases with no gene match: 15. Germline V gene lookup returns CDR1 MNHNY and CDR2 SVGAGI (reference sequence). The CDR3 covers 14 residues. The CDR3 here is CASRAGGPTNGAFF. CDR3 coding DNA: TGTGCCAGCAGGGCAGGGGGACCAACGAATGGGGCTTTCTTT.

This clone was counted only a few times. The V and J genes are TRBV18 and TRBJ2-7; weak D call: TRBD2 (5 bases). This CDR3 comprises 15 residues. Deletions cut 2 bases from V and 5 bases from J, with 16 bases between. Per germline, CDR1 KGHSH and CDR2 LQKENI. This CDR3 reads CASSPVREISDEQYF. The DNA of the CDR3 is TGTGCCAGCTCACCAGTGAGGGAGATTAGCGACGAGCAGTACTTC. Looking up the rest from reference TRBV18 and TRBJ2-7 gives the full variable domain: NAGVMQNPRHLVRRRGQEARLRCSPMKGHSHVYWYRQLPEEGLKFMVYLQKENIIDESGMPKERFSAEFPKEGPSILRIQQVVRGDSAAYFCASSPVREISDEQYFGPGTRLTVT.